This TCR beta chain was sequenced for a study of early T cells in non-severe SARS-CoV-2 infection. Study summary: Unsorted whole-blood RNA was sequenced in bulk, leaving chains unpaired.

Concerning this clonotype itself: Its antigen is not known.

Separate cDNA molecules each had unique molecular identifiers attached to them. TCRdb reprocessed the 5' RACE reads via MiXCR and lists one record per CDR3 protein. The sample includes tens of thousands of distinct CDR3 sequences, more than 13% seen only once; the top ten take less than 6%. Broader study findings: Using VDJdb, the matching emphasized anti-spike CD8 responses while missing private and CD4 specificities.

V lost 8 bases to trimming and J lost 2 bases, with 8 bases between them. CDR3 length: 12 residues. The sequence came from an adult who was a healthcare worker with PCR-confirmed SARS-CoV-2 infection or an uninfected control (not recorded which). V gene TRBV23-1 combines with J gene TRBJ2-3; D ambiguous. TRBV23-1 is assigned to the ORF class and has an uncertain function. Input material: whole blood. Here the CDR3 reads CASPQYTDTQYF. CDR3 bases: TGCGCCAGCCCCCAGTACACAGATACGCAGTATTTT.